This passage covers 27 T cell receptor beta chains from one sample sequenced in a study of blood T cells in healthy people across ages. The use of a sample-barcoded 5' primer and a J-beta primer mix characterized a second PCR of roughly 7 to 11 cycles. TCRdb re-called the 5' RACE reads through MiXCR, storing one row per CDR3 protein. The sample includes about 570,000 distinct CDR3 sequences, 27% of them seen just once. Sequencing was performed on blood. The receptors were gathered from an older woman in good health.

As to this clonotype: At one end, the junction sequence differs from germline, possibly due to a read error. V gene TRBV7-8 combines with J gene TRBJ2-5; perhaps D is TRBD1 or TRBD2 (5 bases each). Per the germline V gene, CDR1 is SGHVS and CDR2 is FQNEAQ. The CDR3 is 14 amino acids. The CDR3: CASSLGGIQEAQYF. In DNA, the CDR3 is TGTGCCAGCAGCTTAGGGGGGATCCAAGAGGCCCAGTACTTC.

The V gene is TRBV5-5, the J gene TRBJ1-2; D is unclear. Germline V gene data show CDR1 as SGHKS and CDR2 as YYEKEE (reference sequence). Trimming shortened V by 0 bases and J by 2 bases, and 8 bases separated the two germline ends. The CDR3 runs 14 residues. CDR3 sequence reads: CASSLAANNYGYTF. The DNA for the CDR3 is TGTGCCAGCAGCTTGGCGGCAAACAACTATGGCTACACCTTC.

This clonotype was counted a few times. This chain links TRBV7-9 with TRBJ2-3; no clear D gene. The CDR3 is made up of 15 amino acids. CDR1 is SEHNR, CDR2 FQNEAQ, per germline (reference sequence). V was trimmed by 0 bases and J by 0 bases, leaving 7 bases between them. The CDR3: CASSLASTSTDTQYF. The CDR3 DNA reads TGTGCCAGCAGCTTAGCGTCGACTAGCACAGATACGCAGTATTTT.

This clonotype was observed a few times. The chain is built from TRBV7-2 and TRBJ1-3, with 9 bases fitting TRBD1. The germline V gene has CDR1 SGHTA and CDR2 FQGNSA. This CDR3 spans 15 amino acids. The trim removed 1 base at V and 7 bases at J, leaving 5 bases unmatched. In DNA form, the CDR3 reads TGTGCCAGCAGCTTAGAGGGACAGGGTGCGAACACCATATATTTT. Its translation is CASSLEGQGANTIYF.

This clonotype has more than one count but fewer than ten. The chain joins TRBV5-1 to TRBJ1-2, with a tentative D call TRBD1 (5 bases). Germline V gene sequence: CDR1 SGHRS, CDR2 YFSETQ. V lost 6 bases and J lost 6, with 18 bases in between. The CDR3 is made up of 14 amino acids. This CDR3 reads CASTSAWSGNGYTF. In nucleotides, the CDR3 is TGCGCCAGCACTTCAGCGTGGTCAGGGAATGGCTACACCTTC. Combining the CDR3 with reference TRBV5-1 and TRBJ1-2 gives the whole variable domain KAGVTQTPRYLIKTRGQQVTLSCSPISGHRSVSWYQQTPGQGLQFLFEYFSETQRNKGNFPGRFSGRQFSNSRSEMNVSTLELGDSALYLCASTSAWSGNGYTFGSGTRLTVV.

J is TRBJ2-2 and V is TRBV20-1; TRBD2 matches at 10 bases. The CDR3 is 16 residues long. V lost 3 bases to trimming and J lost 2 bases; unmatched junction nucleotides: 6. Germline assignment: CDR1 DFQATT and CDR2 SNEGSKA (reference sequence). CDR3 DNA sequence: TGCAGTGCTAGTTCCAGCGGGGGGGCAAACACCGGGGAGCTGTTTTTT. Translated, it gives CSASSSGGANTGELFF.

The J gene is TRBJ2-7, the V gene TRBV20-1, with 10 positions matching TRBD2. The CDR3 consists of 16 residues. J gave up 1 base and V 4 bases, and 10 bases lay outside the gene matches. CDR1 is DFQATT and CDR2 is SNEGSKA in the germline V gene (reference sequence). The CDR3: CSAKAPLAGASYEQYF. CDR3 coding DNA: TGCAGTGCTAAAGCCCCCCTAGCGGGGGCTTCCTACGAGCAGTACTTC.

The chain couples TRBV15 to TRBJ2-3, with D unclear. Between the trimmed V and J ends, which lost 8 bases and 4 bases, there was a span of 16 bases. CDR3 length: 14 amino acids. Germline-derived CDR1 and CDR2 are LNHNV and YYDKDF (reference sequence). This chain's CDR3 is CATSMELNPDTQYF. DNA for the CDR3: TGTGCCACCTCTATGGAGCTAAACCCAGATACGCAGTATTTT.

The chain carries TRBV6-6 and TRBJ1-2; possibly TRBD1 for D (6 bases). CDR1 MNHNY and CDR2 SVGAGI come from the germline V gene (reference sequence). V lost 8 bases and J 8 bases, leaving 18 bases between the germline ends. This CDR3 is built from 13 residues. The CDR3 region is CASSRLGTSGYTF. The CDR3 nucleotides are TGTGCCAGCTCGAGACTGGGGACAAGCGGCTACACCTTC.

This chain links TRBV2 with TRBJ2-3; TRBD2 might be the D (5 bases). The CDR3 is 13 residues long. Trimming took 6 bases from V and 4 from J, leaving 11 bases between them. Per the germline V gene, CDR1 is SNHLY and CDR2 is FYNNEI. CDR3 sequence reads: CASRLTRADTQYF. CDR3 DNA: TGTGCCAGCAGACTTACTAGGGCAGATACGCAGTATTTT.

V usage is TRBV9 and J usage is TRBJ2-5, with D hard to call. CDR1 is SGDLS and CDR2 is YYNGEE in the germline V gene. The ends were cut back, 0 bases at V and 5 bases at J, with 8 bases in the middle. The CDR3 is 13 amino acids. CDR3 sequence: CASSVEPSETQYF. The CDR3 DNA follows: TGTGCCAGCAGCGTAGAACCGAGTGAGACCCAGTACTTC.

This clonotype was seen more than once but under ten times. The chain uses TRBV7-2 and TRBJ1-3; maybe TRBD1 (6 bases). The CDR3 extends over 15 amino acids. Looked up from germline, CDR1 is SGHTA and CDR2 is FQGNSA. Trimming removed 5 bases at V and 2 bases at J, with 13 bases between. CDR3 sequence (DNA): TGTGCCAGCAGCCCCCAGACAGGCCCTGGAAACACCATATATTTT. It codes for CASSPQTGPGNTIYF.

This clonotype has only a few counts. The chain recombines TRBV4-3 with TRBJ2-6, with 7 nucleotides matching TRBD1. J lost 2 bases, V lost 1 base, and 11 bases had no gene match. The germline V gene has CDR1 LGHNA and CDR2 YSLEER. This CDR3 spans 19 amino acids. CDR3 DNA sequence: TGCGCCAGCAGCCAAGTGGTCGGGACAGCTCTGACTGGGGCCAACGTCCTGACTTTC. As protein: CASSQVVGTALTGANVLTF.

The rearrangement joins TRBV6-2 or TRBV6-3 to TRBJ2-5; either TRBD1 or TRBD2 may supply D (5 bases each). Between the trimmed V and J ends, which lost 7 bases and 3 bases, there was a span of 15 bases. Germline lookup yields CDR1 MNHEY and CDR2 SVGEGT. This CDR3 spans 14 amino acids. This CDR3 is CASTPGSGEETQYF. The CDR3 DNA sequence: TGTGCCAGCACCCCAGGGTCCGGGGAAGAGACCCAGTACTTC.

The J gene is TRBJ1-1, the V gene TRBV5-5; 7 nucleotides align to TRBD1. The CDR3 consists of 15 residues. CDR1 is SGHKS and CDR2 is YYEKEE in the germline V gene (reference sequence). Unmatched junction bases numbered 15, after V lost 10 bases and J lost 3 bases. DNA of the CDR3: TGTGCCTCTAAACGGTTAAACCAGGGGGACACTGAAGCTTTCTTT. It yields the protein CASKRLNQGDTEAFF.

CDR3 amino acids: CSAPPSGGPKGEQFF. The DNA for the CDR3 is TGCAGTGCTCCCCCCAGCGGGGGGCCAAAGGGTGAGCAGTTCTTC. The V and J genes are TRBV20-1 and TRBJ2-1; 9 nucleotides line up with TRBD2. CDR3 length: 15 amino acids. Trimming cost V 5 bases and J 9 bases; bases outside gene matches: 14. Germline loops: CDR1 DFQATT, CDR2 SNEGSKA (reference sequence).

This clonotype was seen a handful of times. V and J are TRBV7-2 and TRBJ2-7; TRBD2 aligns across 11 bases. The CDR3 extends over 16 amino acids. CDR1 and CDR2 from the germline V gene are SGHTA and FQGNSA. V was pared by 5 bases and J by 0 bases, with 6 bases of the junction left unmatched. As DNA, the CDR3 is TGTGCCAGCAGCCGCGAAGGGACTAGCGGCTCCTACGAGCAGTACTTC. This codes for CASSREGTSGSYEQYF.

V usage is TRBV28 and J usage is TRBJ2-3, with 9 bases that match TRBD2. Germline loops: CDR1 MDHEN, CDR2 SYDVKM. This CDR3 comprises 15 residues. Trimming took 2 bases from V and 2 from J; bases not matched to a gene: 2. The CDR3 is CASSLAGGHTDTQYF. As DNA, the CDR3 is TGTGCCAGCAGTTTAGCGGGGGGGCACACAGATACGCAGTATTTT.

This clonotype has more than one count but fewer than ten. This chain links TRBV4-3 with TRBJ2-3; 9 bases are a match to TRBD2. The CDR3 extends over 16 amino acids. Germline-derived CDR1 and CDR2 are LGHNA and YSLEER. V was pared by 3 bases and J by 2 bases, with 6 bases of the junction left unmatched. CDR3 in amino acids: CASSQGAGGPTDTQYF. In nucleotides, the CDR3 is TGCGCCAGCAGCCAGGGAGCGGGGGGACCCACAGATACGCAGTATTTT.

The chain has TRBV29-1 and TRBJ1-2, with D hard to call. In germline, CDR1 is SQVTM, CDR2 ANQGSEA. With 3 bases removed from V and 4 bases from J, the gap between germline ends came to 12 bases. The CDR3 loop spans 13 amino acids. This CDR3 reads CSVEVRKGYGYTF. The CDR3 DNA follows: TGCAGCGTTGAGGTGAGGAAGGGCTATGGCTACACCTTC.

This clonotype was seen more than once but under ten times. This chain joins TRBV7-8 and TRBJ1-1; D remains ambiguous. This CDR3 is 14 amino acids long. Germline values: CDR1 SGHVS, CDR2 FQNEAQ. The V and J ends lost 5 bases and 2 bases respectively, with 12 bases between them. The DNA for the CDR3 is TGTGCCAGCAGCATCCCCGGGATTAACACTGAAGCTTTCTTT. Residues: CASSIPGINTEAFF.

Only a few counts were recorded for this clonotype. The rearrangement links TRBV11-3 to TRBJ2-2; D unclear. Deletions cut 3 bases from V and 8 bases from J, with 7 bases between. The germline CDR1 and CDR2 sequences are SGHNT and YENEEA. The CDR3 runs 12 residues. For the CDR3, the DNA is TGTGCCAGCAGCTTCATGGTTGGGGAGCTGTTTTTT. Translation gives CASSFMVGELFF.

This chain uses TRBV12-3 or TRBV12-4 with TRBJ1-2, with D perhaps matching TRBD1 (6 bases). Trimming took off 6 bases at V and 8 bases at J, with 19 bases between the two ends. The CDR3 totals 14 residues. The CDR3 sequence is CASSRDRLGPGYTF. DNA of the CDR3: TGTGCCAGCAGCCGTGACAGGTTAGGTCCAGGCTACACCTTC.

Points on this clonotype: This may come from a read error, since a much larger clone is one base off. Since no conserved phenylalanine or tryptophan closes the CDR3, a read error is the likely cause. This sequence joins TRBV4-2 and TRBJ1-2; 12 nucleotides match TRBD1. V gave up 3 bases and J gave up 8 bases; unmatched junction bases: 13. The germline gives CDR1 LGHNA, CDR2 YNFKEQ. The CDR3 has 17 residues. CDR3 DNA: TGTGCCAGCAGCCAGGAACTGGGACAGGGGGCAGGACGGGGCTACACCCTC. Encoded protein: CASSQELGQGAGRGYTL.

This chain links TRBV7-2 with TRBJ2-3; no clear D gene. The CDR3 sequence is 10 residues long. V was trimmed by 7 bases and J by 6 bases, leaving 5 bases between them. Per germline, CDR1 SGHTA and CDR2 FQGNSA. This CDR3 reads CASNVDTQYF. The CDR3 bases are TGTGCCAGCAACGTGGATACGCAGTATTTT.

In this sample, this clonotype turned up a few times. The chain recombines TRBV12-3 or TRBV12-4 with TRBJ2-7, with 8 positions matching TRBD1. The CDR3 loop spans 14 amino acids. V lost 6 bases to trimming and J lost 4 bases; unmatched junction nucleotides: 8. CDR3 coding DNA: TGTGCCAGCAGCCGCCTGGACAGGGCTTACGAGCAGTACTTC. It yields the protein CASSRLDRAYEQYF.

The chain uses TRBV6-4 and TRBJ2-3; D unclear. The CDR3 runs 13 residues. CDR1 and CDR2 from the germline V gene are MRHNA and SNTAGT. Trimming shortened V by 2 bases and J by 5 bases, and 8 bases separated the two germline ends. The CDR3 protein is CASSDQDGDTQYF. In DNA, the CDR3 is TGTGCCAGCAGTGACCAGGACGGAGATACGCAGTATTTT.